This T cell receptor (beta chain) was profiled in a study of cytotoxic CD8 clonotypes in ibrutinib-treated CLL. Whole-study results and caveats: Clonality went higher at ibrutinib response and then dropped back toward baseline at progression.

Germline V gives CDR1 MDHEN, CDR2 SYDVKM. This CDR3 comprises 15 residues. With 4 bases removed from V and 6 bases from J, the gap between germline ends came to 16 bases. As to this clone: Its antigen is still unknown.

Assay used: immunoSEQ multiplex PCR; TCRdb lists only in-frame clones, some missing. The sample has hundreds of thousands of clones; 80% are singletons. The chain links TRBV28 to TRBJ2-1; possibly TRBD1 for D (6 bases). The receptor's source is a human donor with chronic lymphocytic leukemia. The material sequenced was PBMCs, taken before ibrutinib treatment. The DNA of the CDR3 is TGTGCCAGCAGTTCATACAGGAAGGGGGTCAATGAGCAGTTCTTC. It specifies CASSSYRKGVNEQFF. Supplemented by reference TRBV28 and TRBJ2-1, the full variable domain reads DVKVTQSSRYLVKRTGEKVFLECVQDMDHENMFWYRQDPGLGLRLIYFSYDVKMKEKGDIPEGYSVSREKKERFSLILESASTNQTSMYLCASSSYRKGVNEQFFGPGTRLTVL.